Below are 30 T cell receptor beta chains sequenced from a single sample in a study of cytomegalovirus exposure and HLA in healthy donors (dated by TCRdb to the late 2010s). Library construction relied on the immunoSEQ multiplex PCR assay. For the multiplex PCR, a mixture combining 60 forward primers for TCR Vbeta segments and 13 reverse primers for TCR Jbeta segments was used. TCRdb provides this immuneACCESS table in a form limited to in-frame rearrangements. Some clones are lacking; in checked studies, under half of them reflect an unresolved V gene, and why the rest are absent is not known. Here the sample has more than 100,000 clones; around three quarters occur a single time. The ten largest clonotypes hold 1% of the sample. The sequencing input was PBMCs. The receptor set was obtained from a man aged 35 to 55 in good health and CMV-seronegative.

The J gene is TRBJ2-7, the V gene TRBV5-1, with 9 positions matching TRBD1. V shed 0 bases and J 4 bases; nucleotides not matched to a gene: 5. The CDR3 runs to 15 residues. Germline V lookup: CDR1 SGHRS, CDR2 YFSETQ. The CDR3 nucleotides are TGCGCCAGCAGCTTGGGGGGGACAGGGATATACGAGCAGTACTTC. It translates to CASSLGGTGIYEQYF.

V and J are TRBV5-5 and TRBJ2-3, with 7 positions matching TRBD1. V lost 1 base, J lost 0 bases, and 2 bases stayed unmatched. Germline V gene lookup returns CDR1 SGHKS and CDR2 YYEKEE (reference sequence). The CDR3 length is 15 residues. The CDR3 coding sequence is TGTGCCAGCAGCTTGAGACAGGGAAGCACAGATACGCAGTATTTT. Protein sequence: CASSLRQGSTDTQYF.

The V and J genes are TRBV28 and TRBJ1-1, with D perhaps matching TRBD1 (5 bases). The germline V gene has CDR1 MDHEN and CDR2 SYDVKM. Trimming shortened V by 8 bases and J by 8 bases, and 15 bases separated the two germline ends. The CDR3 runs to 12 residues. The CDR3 protein is CASDETAGEAFF. Here the CDR3 DNA reads TGTGCCAGCGACGAGACAGCGGGGGAAGCTTTCTTT.

The DNA for the CDR3 is TGTGCCAGTAGGGATTTAGCGGGGAAAGAGCAGTTCTTC. This encodes CASRDLAGKEQFF. This chain uses TRBV19 with TRBJ2-1; 8 bases align to TRBD2. Trimming cost V 6 bases and J 10 bases; bases outside gene matches: 8. Germline V gene lookup returns CDR1 LNHDA and CDR2 SQIVND (reference sequence). The CDR3 has 13 residues.

V and J are TRBV7-9 and TRBJ2-7; a possible D gene is TRBD1 (6 bases). V shed 1 base and J shed 0 bases, with 10 bases lying between them. This CDR3 contains 15 residues. Germline CDR1 reads SEHNR; CDR2 reads FQNEAQ (reference sequence). CDR3 nucleotide sequence: TGTGCCAGCAGCTTAGGGGGACACCTCTCCTACGAGCAGTACTTC. This translates into CASSLGGHLSYEQYF.

The gene calls are TRBV6-5 and TRBJ2-1; 11 bases match TRBD2. CDR1 is MNHEY and CDR2 is SVGAGI in the germline V gene. CDR3 size: 16 residues. The junction had 3 bases not matched to a gene; V was cut back by 0 bases and J by 5 bases. CDR3 nucleotides: TGTGCCAGCAGTTACTCGGGGACTAGCGGCCACAATGAGCAGTTCTTC. Its translation: CASSYSGTSGHNEQFF.

The rearrangement joins TRBV6-1 to TRBJ2-5, with D maybe TRBD2 (6 bases). Germline CDR1 reads MNHNS; CDR2 reads SASEGT. V lost 7 bases and J 2 bases, leaving 11 bases between the germline ends. CDR3 length: 13 residues. CDR3 in amino acids: CASTGGGQETQYF. The CDR3 coding sequence is TGTGCCAGCACCGGGGGAGGACAAGAGACCCAGTACTTC.

This clone was seen a few times. The chain is built from TRBV9 and TRBJ1-1; 7 nucleotides line up with TRBD1. CDR3 length equals 14 residues. Germline CDR1 reads SGDLS; CDR2 reads YYNGEE. With V trimmed by 3 bases and J by 4 bases, 6 bases remained unmatched. CDR3 nucleotide sequence: TGTGCCAGCAGCGCCACGACAGGGACCACTGAAGCTTTCTTT. Its translation: CASSATTGTTEAFF. Together with reference TRBV9 and TRBJ1-1, the CDR3 gives the full variable domain: DSGVTQTPKHLITATGQRVTLRCSPRSGDLSVYWYQQSLDQGLQFLIQYYNGEERAKGNILERFSAQQFPDLHSELNLSSLELGDSALYFCASSATTGTTEAFFGQGTRLTVV.

This clone was counted once. This rearrangement joins TRBV29-1 to TRBJ1-4; D uncertain. V lost 4 bases and J 0 bases, leaving 6 bases between the germline ends. Germline CDR1 is SQVTM and CDR2 is ANQGSEA. The CDR3 loop spans 13 amino acids. The CDR3 DNA is TGCAGCGTTGGCGCGGCAACTAATGAAAAACTGTTTTTT. Amino acid sequence: CSVGAATNEKLFF.

The V gene is TRBV28, the J gene TRBJ2-1, with D possibly matching TRBD1 (5 bases). The CDR3 extends over 14 amino acids. The germline V gene has CDR1 MDHEN and CDR2 SYDVKM. Deletions cut 2 bases from V and 5 bases from J, with 10 bases between. The CDR3 coding sequence is TGTGCCAGCAGTTTACCGCAGGGAAACAATGAGCAGTTCTTC. Protein sequence: CASSLPQGNNEQFF.

The chain is built from TRBV19 and TRBJ1-1; 9 bases map to TRBD1. V gave up 3 bases and J gave up 1 base; unmatched junction bases: 12. The length of the CDR3 is 18 residues. Per the germline V gene, CDR1 is LNHDA and CDR2 is SQIVND (reference sequence). CDR3 coding DNA: TGTGCCAGTAGTATTCAACCGGGACAGGGTGTGGGGAACACTGAAGCTTTCTTT. Its translation: CASSIQPGQGVGNTEAFF.

The rearrangement uses TRBV5-6 and TRBJ2-3; 7 positions match TRBD1. Germline V gene lookup returns CDR1 SGHDT and CDR2 YYEEEE. V gave up 1 base and J gave up 7 bases; unmatched junction bases: 12. The CDR3 is 16 residues long. The CDR3 nucleotides are TGTGCCAGCAGCTTGATTTCGCAAGGGGGCGTTAATACGCAGTATTTT. The encoded protein is CASSLISQGGVNTQYF.

The chain employs TRBV7-9 and TRBJ1-5, with D possibly TRBD1 on 5 matching bases. This CDR3 region has 14 residues. Germline V gene lookup returns CDR1 SEHNR and CDR2 FQNEAQ (reference sequence). Trimming took off 5 bases at V and 2 bases at J, with 10 bases between the two ends. The CDR3 sequence: CASSPRGGNQPQHF. In DNA form, the CDR3 reads TGTGCCAGCAGCCCACGGGGGGGCAATCAGCCCCAGCATTTT.

The genes are TRBV6-5 and TRBJ2-7; 10 bases agree with TRBD1. This CDR3 has 15 residues. The trim removed 2 bases at V and 3 bases at J, leaving 4 bases unmatched. Germline-derived CDR1 and CDR2 are MNHEY and SVGAGI. The CDR3 DNA sequence: TGTGCCAGCAGTTACAGTGGACAGGGGGGCTACGAGCAGTACTTC. Its translation: CASSYSGQGGYEQYF.

V usage is TRBV5-1 and J usage is TRBJ2-5; TRBD1 matches at 8 bases. The CDR3 is 14 amino acids. Per the germline V gene, CDR1 is SGHRS and CDR2 is YFSETQ. The V and J ends lost 2 bases and 1 base, in that order; junction bases with no gene match: 1. In DNA, the CDR3 is TGCGCCAGCAGCTTACAGGGGGGCCAAGAGACCCAGTACTTC. It codes for CASSLQGGQETQYF.

The chain has TRBV7-9 and TRBJ2-5; D possibly corresponds to TRBD2 (5 bases). The CDR3 has 15 residues. In germline, CDR1 is SEHNR, CDR2 FQNEAQ (reference sequence). Trimming stripped 5 bases from V and 5 bases from J, with 18 bases between. The CDR3 loop reads CASSQNPRGAETQYF. The CDR3 region has the DNA TGTGCCAGCAGCCAAAACCCCCGGGGAGCTGAGACCCAGTACTTC.

This rearrangement joins TRBV2 to TRBJ2-7; 8 bases line up with TRBD2. The CDR3 loop spans 16 amino acids. Germline V gives CDR1 SNHLY, CDR2 FYNNEI. After removal of 2 bases from V and 1 base from J, the junction contained 7 bases not matched to a gene. CDR3 residues: CASSESRGGVSYEQYF. CDR3 DNA: TGTGCCAGCAGTGAATCCCGGGGGGGGGTATCCTACGAGCAGTACTTC.

V is TRBV14 and J is TRBJ2-7; 14 bases are shared with TRBD2. Germline V gene lookup returns CDR1 SGHDN and CDR2 FVKESK. The CDR3 consists of 15 residues. Germline trimming cut 5 bases from V and 4 bases from J; bases unmatched to any gene: 4. The CDR3 sequence: CASSAGTSGRYEQYF. CDR3 DNA sequence: TGTGCCAGCAGCGCAGGGACTAGCGGGAGATACGAGCAGTACTTC.

The chain joins TRBV2 to TRBJ2-3; 8 nucleotides line up with TRBD1. V shed 1 base and J 12 bases; nucleotides not matched to a gene: 6. This CDR3 contains 13 residues. Germline CDR1 and CDR2: SNHLY and FYNNEI. The DNA for the CDR3 is TGTGCCAGCAGTGAAGACTTCAGGGGGCGTCAGTATTTT. Translating gives CASSEDFRGRQYF.

The rearrangement joins TRBV28 to TRBJ2-3; 7 bases are shared with TRBD2. The CDR3 length is 14 residues. The J segment lost 2 bases and the V segment lost 7 bases, leaving 6 bases of the junction unmatched. Per germline, CDR1 MDHEN and CDR2 SYDVKM. The CDR3, as DNA: TGTGCCAGCACCCCTAGCGGATTCACAGATACGCAGTATTTT. Translation gives CASTPSGFTDTQYF.

V gene TRBV7-7 combines with J gene TRBJ2-3, with 7 bases matching TRBD2. Trimming took 3 bases from V and 0 from J; bases not matched to a gene: 3. The CDR3 spans 15 residues. The germline V gene has CDR1 SSHAT and CDR2 FNYEAQ (reference sequence). The CDR3 region has the DNA TGTGCCAGCAGCTTGGGTAGCGGGAGCACAGATACGCAGTATTTT. It encodes CASSLGSGSTDTQYF. The full variable domain, its missing parts supplied by reference TRBV7-7 and TRBJ2-3, is GAGVSQSPRYKVTKRGQDVTLRCDPISSHATLYWYQQALGQGPEFLTYFNYEAQPDKSGLPSDRFSAERPEGSISTLTIQRTEQRDSAMYRCASSLGSGSTDTQYFGPGTRLTVL.

The chain recombines TRBV10-3 with TRBJ1-1; tentative D call: TRBD1 (5 bases). CDR1 is ENHRY, CDR2 SYGVKD, per germline. CDR3 size: 14 residues. Trimming shortened V by 0 bases and J by 2 bases, and 7 bases separated the two germline ends. The CDR3 DNA follows: TGTGCCATCAGTGAGTCCGGGACTAACACTGAAGCTTTCTTT. It yields the protein CAISESGTNTEAFF.

The J gene is TRBJ2-7, the V gene TRBV5-4, with 9 bases aligning to TRBD1. Unmatched junction bases numbered 7, after V lost 4 bases and J lost 5 bases. Germline V gene sequence: CDR1 SGHNT, CDR2 YYREEE (reference sequence). CDR3 size: 14 residues. CDR3 sequence reads: CASSRGQGINEQYF. CDR3 nucleotides: TGTGCCAGCAGCCGGGGACAGGGAATTAACGAGCAGTACTTC.

The chain couples TRBV6-4 to TRBJ1-2; a possible D gene is TRBD1 (5 bases). This CDR3 region has 15 residues. V was pared by 2 bases and J by 4 bases, with 14 bases between. Germline CDR1 and CDR2: MRHNA and SNTAGT. The CDR3 protein is CASSDGARPPYGYTF. CDR3 in DNA: TGTGCCAGCAGTGACGGGGCCCGCCCCCCCTATGGCTACACCTTC.

The chain joins TRBV5-6 to TRBJ2-3; tentative D call: TRBD2 (6 bases). The V gene lost 4 bases and the J gene lost 0 bases, with 15 bases spanning the gap. This CDR3 region has 16 residues. Germline values: CDR1 SGHDT, CDR2 YYEEEE. Written as DNA, the CDR3 is TGTGCCAGCAGCAGTGGGGGGTCCCTAAGCACAGATACGCAGTATTTT. Translation: CASSSGGSLSTDTQYF.

V gene TRBV7-2 combines with J gene TRBJ2-2; D is unclear. Trimming took off 2 bases at V and 0 bases at J, with 4 bases between the two ends. CDR3 length: 14 residues. Germline CDR1 and CDR2: SGHTA and FQGNSA. The CDR3, as DNA: TGTGCCAGCAGCTTACAGGCGAACACCGGGGAGCTGTTTTTT. Protein product: CASSLQANTGELFF.

Only one count was recorded for this clone. This chain links TRBV15 with TRBJ2-7, with D possibly being TRBD1 (5 bases). V was cut by 0 bases and J by 7 bases, with 13 bases left in between. There are 14 residues in the CDR3. CDR1 and CDR2 (germline): LNHNV, YYDKDF (reference sequence). The CDR3 loop is CATSRDRGHWEQYF. The CDR3 bases are TGTGCCACCAGCAGAGATCGAGGACACTGGGAGCAGTACTTC.

V usage is TRBV18 and J usage is TRBJ2-6; tentatively, D is TRBD1 (6 bases). This CDR3 is 18 amino acids long. CDR1 is KGHSH and CDR2 is LQKENI in the germline V gene. Trimming stripped 3 bases from V and 2 bases from J, with 17 bases between. CDR3 loop: CASSPRGGSGAGANVLTF. The CDR3 nucleotides are TGTGCCAGCTCACCCCGGGGCGGTTCAGGGGCTGGGGCCAACGTCCTGACTTTC.

The J gene is TRBJ2-2, the V gene TRBV5-1, with 9 bases lining up with TRBD1. The V and J ends lost 4 bases and 4 bases, in that order; junction bases with no gene match: 5. Germline V lookup: CDR1 SGHRS, CDR2 YFSETQ. There are 15 residues in the CDR3. The CDR3, as DNA: TGCGCCAGCAGCATGGGACAGGGTGTCACCGGGGAGCTGTTTTTT. Protein product: CASSMGQGVTGELFF.

The chain is built from TRBV2 and TRBJ1-2; 9 bases fit TRBD1. The CDR3 loop spans 14 amino acids. With 5 bases clipped from V and 4 bases from J, the junction kept 5 bases outside the gene matches. CDR1 is SNHLY and CDR2 is FYNNEI in the germline V gene. Written as DNA, the CDR3 is TGTGCCAGCAGTCCTACGGGACAGGGCTATGGCTACACCTTC. Protein: CASSPTGQGYGYTF.